This TCR beta chain emerged from a study of beta chain features in type 1 diabetes. Overall study findings and caveats: Shorter TCRB CDR3s, moderately but significantly so, marked every one of the four CD4+ subsets in Type 1 diabetes patients.

The CDR3 length is 14 residues. Germline assignment: CDR1 KGHSH and CDR2 LQKENI. V was pared by 5 bases and J by 5 bases, with 12 bases between. Sequenced material consisted of expressed TCRB transcripts (all of the isolated RNA was reverse transcribed). The protocol was immunoSEQ multiplex PCR, while the TCRdb copy is restricted to in-frame clones and leaves out a portion. The sample has some 350,000 clones, 13% seen once. This clone was detected once. Its antigen is unknown. The sequencing sample was made of naive CD4+ T cells from blood. This receptor was taken from a woman between 18 and 29 years old with type 1 diabetes. The chain links TRBV18 to TRBJ2-2; D unresolved. The CDR3 sequence: CASSGPTWTGELFF. The CDR3, as DNA: TGTGCCAGCTCAGGGCCAACATGGACCGGGGAGCTGTTTTTT.